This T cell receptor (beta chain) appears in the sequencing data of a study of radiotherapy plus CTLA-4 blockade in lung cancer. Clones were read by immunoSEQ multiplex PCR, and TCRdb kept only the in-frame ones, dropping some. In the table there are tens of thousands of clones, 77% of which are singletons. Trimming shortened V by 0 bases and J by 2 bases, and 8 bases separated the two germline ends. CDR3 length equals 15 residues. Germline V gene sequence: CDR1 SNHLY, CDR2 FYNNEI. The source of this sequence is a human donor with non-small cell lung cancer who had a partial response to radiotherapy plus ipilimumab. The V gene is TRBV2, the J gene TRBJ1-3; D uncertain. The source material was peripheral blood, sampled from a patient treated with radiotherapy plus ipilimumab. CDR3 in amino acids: CASSEAGYAGNTIYF. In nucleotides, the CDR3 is TGTGCCAGCAGTGAAGCGGGCTACGCTGGAAACACCATATATTTT.